This TCR beta chain was recorded in a study of T-cell reconstitution after alpha-beta-depleted transplantation in children. Looked up from germline, CDR1 is SGHTA and CDR2 is FQGNSA. CDR3 size: 15 residues. The ends were cut back, 1 base at V and 3 bases at J, with 12 bases in the middle. Unique molecular identifiers were built into the TCRbeta library. MiXCR was run by TCRdb on the PCR reads, yielding one entry per CDR3 protein. The data show some 200,000 distinct CDR3 sequences, approximately 7% seen once. This receptor was taken from a boy aged 2 to 9 with acute lymphoblastic leukemia, due to receive a stem cell transplant. The chain recombines TRBV7-2 with TRBJ2-5, with D possibly TRBD1 on 6 matching bases. The input for sequencing was PBMCs, taken before TCRalphabeta/CD19-depleted stem cell transplant. The CDR3 loop reads CASSLGQWDKETQYF. Written as DNA, the CDR3 is TGTGCCAGCAGCTTAGGCCAATGGGACAAAGAGACCCAGTACTTC.